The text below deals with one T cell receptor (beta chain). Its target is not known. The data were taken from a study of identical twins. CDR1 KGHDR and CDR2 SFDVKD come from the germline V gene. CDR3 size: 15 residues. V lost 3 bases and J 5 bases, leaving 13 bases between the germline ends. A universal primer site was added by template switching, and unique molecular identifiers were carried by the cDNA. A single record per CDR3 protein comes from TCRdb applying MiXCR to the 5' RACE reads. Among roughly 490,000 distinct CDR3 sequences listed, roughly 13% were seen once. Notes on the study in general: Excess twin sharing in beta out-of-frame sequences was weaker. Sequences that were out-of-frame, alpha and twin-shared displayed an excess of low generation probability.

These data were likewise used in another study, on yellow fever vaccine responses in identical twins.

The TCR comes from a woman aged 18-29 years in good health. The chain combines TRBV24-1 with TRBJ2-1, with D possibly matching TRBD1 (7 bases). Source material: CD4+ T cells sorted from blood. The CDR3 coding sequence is TGTGCCACCAGTGATCGGCAGGGGGGCCACAATGAGCAGTTCTTC. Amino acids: CATSDRQGGHNEQFF.